These 21 T cell receptor beta chains came from one sample sequenced in a study of graft-versus-host responses after intestinal transplantation. Some clones are missing from TCRdb's copy, which holds only in-frame ones; the method was immunoSEQ multiplex PCR. The sample consists of 45,000 to 55,000 clones, approximately 92% of them appearing once. The sequenced sample was PBMCs, obtained 750 to 800 days after a first intestinal transplant, on the day of a second. Every receptor here comes from a human patient who received an intestinal transplant, so some T cells may come from the graft donor.

The chain uses TRBV29-1 and TRBJ1-3, with unresolved D. The CDR3 has 15 residues. Trimming stripped 7 bases from V and 2 bases from J, with 18 bases between. CDR1 and CDR2 from the germline V gene are SQVTM and ANQGSEA. This chain's CDR3 is CSAVVANSPGNTIYF. CDR3 nucleotide sequence: TGCAGCGCCGTAGTGGCAAACTCGCCTGGAAACACCATATATTTT.

The chain couples TRBV19 to TRBJ1-1; D unclear. Germline V gene sequence: CDR1 LNHDA, CDR2 SQIVND (reference sequence). V gave up 6 bases and J gave up 0 bases, with 11 bases separating them. The CDR3 is made up of 14 amino acids. The CDR3 DNA is TGTGCCAGTAGGTCGAACGGGGTGAACACTGAAGCTTTCTTT. This gives the protein CASRSNGVNTEAFF.

This chain uses TRBV5-6 with TRBJ2-7; D remains unclear. CDR1 is SGHDT, CDR2 YYEEEE, per germline. CDR3 length equals 14 residues. V lost 2 bases and J 3 bases, leaving 12 bases between the germline ends. CDR3 sequence (DNA): TGTGCCAGCAGCTTTCGACCCACCTTCTACGAGCAGTACTTC. Amino acids: CASSFRPTFYEQYF.

About this clone itself: Other DNA sequences in the sample encode the same CDR3. The chain employs TRBV18 and TRBJ2-3; D call uncertain. The CDR3 consists of 12 residues. Germline V gives CDR1 KGHSH, CDR2 LQKENI. Trimming took off 3 bases at V and 2 bases at J, with 3 bases between the two ends. This chain's CDR3 is CASSPSTDTQYF. The CDR3 DNA is TGTGCCAGCTCACCTTCCACAGATACGCAGTATTTT.

The genes are TRBV12-5 and TRBJ1-1; D gene ambiguous. Germline CDR1 LGHNT, CDR2 FRNRAP. The CDR3 sequence is 12 residues long. V lost 0 bases to trimming and J lost 1 base, with 0 bases between them. DNA of the CDR3: TGTGCTAGTGGTTTGGTGAACACTGAAGCTTTCTTT. Translated, it gives CASGLVNTEAFF.

The CDR3: CASSAPGQGTGELFF. The DNA of the CDR3 is TGTGCCAGCAGCGCCCCGGGACAAGGAACCGGGGAGCTGTTTTTT. The rearrangement uses TRBV5-5 and TRBJ2-2; TRBD1 might be the D (6 bases). CDR3 length equals 15 residues. The germline CDR1 and CDR2 sequences are SGHKS and YYEKEE (reference sequence). Trimming took 4 bases from V and 5 from J, leaving 15 bases between them.

V is TRBV2 and J is TRBJ2-3; TRBD1 is a possible D gene (5 bases). V was pared by 0 bases and J by 1 base, with 11 bases between. This CDR3 is built from 16 residues. The germline gives CDR1 SNHLY, CDR2 FYNNEI. CDR3 bases: TGTGCCAGCAGTGAAGCCTCAGGGTACGGCACAGATACGCAGTATTTT. This translates into CASSEASGYGTDTQYF. Full variable domain (remainder filled in from reference TRBV2 and TRBJ2-3): EPEVTQTPSHQVTQMGQEVILRCVPISNHLYFYWYRQILGQKVEFLVSFYNNEISEKSEIFDDQFSVERPDGSNFTLKIRSTKLEDSAMYFCASSEASGYGTDTQYFGPGTRLTVL.

V and J are TRBV6-4 and TRBJ2-1; no reliable D call. Germline loops: CDR1 MRHNA, CDR2 SNTAGT. The ends were cut back, 3 bases at V and 10 bases at J, with 7 bases in the middle. This CDR3 has 11 residues. This CDR3 reads CASSEGREQFF. Written as DNA, the CDR3 is TGTGCCAGCAGTGAGGGCCGCGAGCAGTTCTTC.

This rearrangement joins TRBV27 to TRBJ2-1; D is unclear. This CDR3 spans 15 amino acids. Per germline, CDR1 MNHEY and CDR2 SMNVEV (reference sequence). V was trimmed by 8 bases and J by 4 bases, leaving 18 bases between them. CDR3 nucleotides: TGTGCCAGCTCCTATCCGGCCAAGGCTTACAATGAGCAGTTCTTC. The encoded protein is CASSYPAKAYNEQFF.

This sequence joins TRBV13 and TRBJ2-1; D gene unclear. This CDR3 has 12 residues. CDR1 and CDR2 (germline): PRHDT, FYEKMQ (reference sequence). Between the trimmed V and J ends, which lost 3 bases and 5 bases, there was a span of 5 bases. The CDR3: CASSFVNNEQFF. The CDR3 bases are TGTGCCAGCAGCTTCGTAAACAATGAGCAGTTCTTC.

The table lists this clone with a count of one. For the CDR3, the DNA is TGTGCCAGCAGTTTTGACAGAAAAGAGACCCAGTACTTC. It encodes CASSFDRKETQYF. This chain links TRBV25-1 with TRBJ2-5; D perhaps matches TRBD1 (5 bases). V was trimmed by 5 bases and J by 3 bases, leaving 10 bases between them. The germline V gene encodes CDR1 MGHDK and CDR2 SYGVNS. The CDR3 length is 13 residues.

V gene TRBV25-1 combines with J gene TRBJ2-7; 8 bases fit TRBD1. Germline CDR1 and CDR2: MGHDK and SYGVNS. Trimming cost V 4 bases and J 1 base; bases outside gene matches: 3. This CDR3 is built from 14 residues. This CDR3 is CASSAGQGSYEQYF. Written as DNA, the CDR3 is TGTGCCAGCAGTGCTGGACAGGGTTCCTACGAGCAGTACTTC.

The DNA of the CDR3 is TGTGCCAGCAGCGTAGTCCCCCTGGGGGGCACCGGGGAGCTGTTTTTT. Encoded protein: CASSVVPLGGTGELFF. The rearrangement uses TRBV9 and TRBJ2-2; D possibly corresponds to TRBD2 (6 bases). V lost 0 bases and J 4 bases, leaving 13 bases between the germline ends. The germline CDR1 and CDR2 sequences are SGDLS and YYNGEE. The CDR3 consists of 16 residues.

CDR3 region: CASSLWLASQADTQYF. The CDR3, as DNA: TGTGCCAGCAGCTTATGGCTAGCAAGTCAAGCAGATACGCAGTATTTT. The rearrangement links TRBV13 to TRBJ2-3; possibly TRBD2 for D (5 bases). CDR3 size: 16 residues. Germline CDR1 reads PRHDT; CDR2 reads FYEKMQ (reference sequence). V was pared by 2 bases and J by 4 bases, with 16 bases between.

The V gene is TRBV19, the J gene TRBJ2-4; D possibly matches TRBD1 or TRBD2 (5 bases each). Germline assignment: CDR1 LNHDA and CDR2 SQIVND (reference sequence). The CDR3 sequence is 15 residues long. Trimming took 4 bases from V and 7 from J, leaving 17 bases between them. CDR3 amino acids: CASSNRGIGDNIQYF. In nucleotides, the CDR3 is TGTGCCAGTAGTAACCGGGGCATCGGAGACAACATTCAGTACTTC. The variable domain in full, with the rest retrieved from reference TRBV19 and TRBJ2-4, is DGGITQSPKYLFRKEGQNVTLSCEQNLNHDAMYWYRQDPGQGLRLIYYSQIVNDFQKGDIAEGYSVSREKKESFPLTVTSAQKNPTAFYLCASSNRGIGDNIQYFGAGTRLSVL.

The rearrangement joins TRBV28 to TRBJ2-5; TRBD2 matches 7 bases. With the DNA end fitting TRBJ2-7 better, the J assignment may be wrong. In germline, CDR1 is MDHEN, CDR2 SYDVKM. This CDR3 is built from 15 residues. CDR3 DNA sequence: TGTGCCAGCGGAGGACGACTAGCCGGGTCCTACGAGCAGTACTTC. This codes for CASGGRLAGSYEQYF.

This clone occurred a few times. J is TRBJ2-7 and V is TRBV7-9, with 9 bases fitting TRBD1. CDR1 SEHNR and CDR2 FQNEAQ come from the germline V gene (reference sequence). This CDR3 is built from 14 residues. Losses at the gene ends were 5 bases for V and 3 bases for J; bases not matched to a gene: 5. The CDR3 spells CASSVKTGGYEQYF. The DNA of the CDR3 is TGTGCCAGCAGCGTCAAGACAGGGGGCTACGAGCAGTACTTC.

J is TRBJ1-2 and V is TRBV28; no firm D call. The CDR3 loop spans 12 amino acids. Germline CDR1 and CDR2: MDHEN and SYDVKM. V dropped 2 bases and J dropped 0 bases, with 1 base sitting between them. The CDR3 sequence is CASSLANYGYTF. In DNA, the CDR3 is TGTGCCAGCAGTTTAGCTAACTATGGCTACACCTTC.

The V call is TRBV7-2, the J call TRBJ2-7; TRBD2 agrees at 7 bases. The CDR3 is made up of 16 amino acids. Germline CDR1 and CDR2: SGHTA and FQGNSA. With V trimmed by 1 base and J by 0 bases, 6 bases remained unmatched. The CDR3 sequence is CASSLGASGASYEQYF. DNA of the CDR3: TGTGCCAGCAGCTTAGGGGCTAGCGGAGCCTCCTACGAGCAGTACTTC. The entire variable domain, with the rest obtained from reference TRBV7-2 and TRBJ2-7, is as follows: GAGVSQSPSNKVTEKGKDVELRCDPISGHTALYWYRQSLGQGLEFLIYFQGNSAPDKSGLPSDRFSAERTGGSVSTLTIQRTQQEDSAVYLCASSLGASGASYEQYFGPGTRLTVT.

V usage is TRBV30 and J usage is TRBJ2-6; no firm D call. In germline, CDR1 is GTSNPN, CDR2 SVGIG (reference sequence). Deletions cut 3 bases from V and 3 bases from J, with 3 bases between. The CDR3 sequence is 12 residues long. CDR3 sequence (DNA): TGTGCCTGGAGGGGTGGGGCCAACGTCCTGACTTTC. Translation: CAWRGGANVLTF.

V and J are TRBV15 and TRBJ2-6; perhaps TRBD1 as D (5 bases). The CDR3 extends over 16 amino acids. Trimming cost V 4 bases and J 2 bases, with 12 bases left between them. CDR1 LNHNV and CDR2 YYDKDF come from the germline V gene (reference sequence). The DNA for the CDR3 is TGTGCCACCAGCAATGAGGAAGGGGCTGGGGCCAACGTCCTGACTTTC. Translation: CATSNEEGAGANVLTF.